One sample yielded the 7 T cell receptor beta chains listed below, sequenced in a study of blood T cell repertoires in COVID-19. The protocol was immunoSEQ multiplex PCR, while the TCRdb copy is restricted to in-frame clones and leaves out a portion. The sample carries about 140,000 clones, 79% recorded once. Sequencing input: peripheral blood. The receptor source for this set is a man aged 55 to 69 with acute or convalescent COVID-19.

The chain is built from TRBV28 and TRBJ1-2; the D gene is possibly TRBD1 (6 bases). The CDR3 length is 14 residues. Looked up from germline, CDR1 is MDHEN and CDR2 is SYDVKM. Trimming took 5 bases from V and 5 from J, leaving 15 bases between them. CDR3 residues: CASSPVGGAYGYTF. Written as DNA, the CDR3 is TGTGCCAGCAGTCCGGTTGGGGGGGCATATGGCTACACCTTC.

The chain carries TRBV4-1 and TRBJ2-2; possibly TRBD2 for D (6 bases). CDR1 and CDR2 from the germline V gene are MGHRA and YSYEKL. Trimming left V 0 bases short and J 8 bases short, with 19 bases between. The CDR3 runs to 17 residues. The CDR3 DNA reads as TGCGCCAGCAGCCAAGAGGGGGGTGCAGGGTATGGGGGGGAGCTGTTTTTT. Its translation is CASSQEGGAGYGGELFF.

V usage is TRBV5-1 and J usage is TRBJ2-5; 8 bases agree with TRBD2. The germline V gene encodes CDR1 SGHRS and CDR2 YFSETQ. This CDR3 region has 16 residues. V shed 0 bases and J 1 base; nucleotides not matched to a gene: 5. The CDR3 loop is CASSLVPGGPQETQYF. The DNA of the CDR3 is TGCGCCAGCAGCTTGGTCCCGGGAGGGCCCCAAGAGACCCAGTACTTC.

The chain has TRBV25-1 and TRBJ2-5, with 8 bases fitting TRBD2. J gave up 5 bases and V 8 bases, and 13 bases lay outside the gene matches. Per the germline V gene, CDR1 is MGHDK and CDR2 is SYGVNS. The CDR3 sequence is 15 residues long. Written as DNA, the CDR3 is TGTGCCAGCCGGCCGGGCGGGAGGACGAGGGAGACCCAGTACTTC. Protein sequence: CASRPGGRTRETQYF.

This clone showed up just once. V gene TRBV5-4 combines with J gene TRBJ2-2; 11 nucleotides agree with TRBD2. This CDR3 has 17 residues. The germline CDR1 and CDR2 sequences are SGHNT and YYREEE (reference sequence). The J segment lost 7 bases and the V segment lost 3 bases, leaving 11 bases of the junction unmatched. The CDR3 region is CASSSLAGGTLGGELFF. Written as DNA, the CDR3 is TGTGCCAGCAGCTCTTTAGCGGGAGGGACGTTGGGCGGGGAGCTGTTTTTT.

In DNA form, the CDR3 reads TGTGCCAGCAGCACCTACCGACAGAGTTCACCCCTCCACTTT. Translation: CASSTYRQSSPLHF. The J gene is TRBJ1-6, the V gene TRBV5-6, with TRBD1 as a possible D gene (5 bases). Germline loops: CDR1 SGHDT, CDR2 YYEEEE. The length of the CDR3 is 14 residues. V lost 4 bases, J lost 9 bases, and 14 bases lay in between.

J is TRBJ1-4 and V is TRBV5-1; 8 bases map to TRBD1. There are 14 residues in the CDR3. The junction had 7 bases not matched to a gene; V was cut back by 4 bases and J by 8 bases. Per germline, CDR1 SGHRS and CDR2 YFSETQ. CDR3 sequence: CASSPGQGREKLFF. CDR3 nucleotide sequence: TGCGCCAGCAGCCCTGGACAGGGCAGGGAAAAACTGTTTTTT.